The text below deals with one T cell receptor (beta chain). With the 5' RACE reads reprocessed, TCRdb shows one record per CDR3 protein and no DNA. The sample is made up of around 550,000 distinct CDR3 sequences, and the top ten hold approximately 3.6% of it. This sample was taken from a study of T cells expressing NK-cell markers. As for the study in general: Of eight sequenced donors, seven were HCMV-seropositive and one HCMV-seronegative.

The CDR3 covers 14 residues. Germline lookup yields CDR1 DFQATT and CDR2 SNEGSKA (reference sequence). V usage is TRBV20-1 and J usage is TRBJ1-2; absent DNA, TCRdb's TRBD1 call cannot be checked. This receptor was identified in a man in his late teens or twenties in good health. The specimen was blood T cells: a sorted CD56 or NKG2C T cell subset, CD4+ or CD8+ T cells, or bulk PBMC T cells (not recorded which). The CDR3 spells CSASRTGVNYGYTF.